This T cell receptor (beta chain) was retrieved from a study of cytomegalovirus exposure and HLA in healthy donors. Study at large: A subsequent analysis stated that the 120 or so validation repertoires were run on the same platform as the approximately 660 first-cohort repertoires. Study-wide results and caveats: The tendency of first-cohort TCR clusters to co-occur in the 120 or so validation repertoires emerged from a later analysis. Most TCRs appeared rarely, but some public TCRs recurred in many donors.

CDR1 is SGHTA, CDR2 FQGNSA, per germline. The V segment lost 2 bases and the J segment 4 bases; nucleotides outside the gene matches: 6. There are 15 residues in the CDR3. Note on this clone: The antigen is undetermined.

Assay used: immunoSEQ multiplex PCR; TCRdb lists only in-frame clones, some missing. The table shows tens of thousands of clones, with 85% to 95% occurring only once. The sample consisted of PBMCs. The clonotype originates from a woman under 30 in good health and CMV-seronegative. The chain has TRBV7-2 and TRBJ2-7; 9 nucleotides agree with TRBD2. CDR3 sequence (DNA): TGTGCCAGCAGCTTACGTGCTAGCGGGGCGTACGAGCAGTACTTC. Translation: CASSLRASGAYEQYF. Together with reference TRBV7-2 and TRBJ2-7, the CDR3 gives the full variable domain: GAGVSQSPSNKVTEKGKDVELRCDPISGHTALYWYRQSLGQGLEFLIYFQGNSAPDKSGLPSDRFSAERTGGSVSTLTIQRTQQEDSAVYLCASSLRASGAYEQYFGPGTRLTVT.